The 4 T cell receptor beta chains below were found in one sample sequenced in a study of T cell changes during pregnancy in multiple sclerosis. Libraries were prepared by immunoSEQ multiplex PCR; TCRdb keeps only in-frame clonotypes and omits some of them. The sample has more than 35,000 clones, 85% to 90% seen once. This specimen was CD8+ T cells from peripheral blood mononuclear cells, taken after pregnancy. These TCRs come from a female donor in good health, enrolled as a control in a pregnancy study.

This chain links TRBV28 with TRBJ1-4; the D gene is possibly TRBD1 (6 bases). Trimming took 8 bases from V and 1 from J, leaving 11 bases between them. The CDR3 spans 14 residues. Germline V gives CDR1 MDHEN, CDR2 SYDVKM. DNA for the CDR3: TGTGCCAGCGGGGGAGGGGGAACTAATGAAAAACTGTTTTTT. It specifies CASGGGGTNEKLFF.

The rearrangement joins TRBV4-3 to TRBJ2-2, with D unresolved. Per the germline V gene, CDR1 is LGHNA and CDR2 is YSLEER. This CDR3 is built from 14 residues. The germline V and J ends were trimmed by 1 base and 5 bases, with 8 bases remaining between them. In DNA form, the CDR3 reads TGCGCCAGCAGCCAAGCGGTCTGGACCGGGGAGCTGTTTTTT. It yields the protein CASSQAVWTGELFF.

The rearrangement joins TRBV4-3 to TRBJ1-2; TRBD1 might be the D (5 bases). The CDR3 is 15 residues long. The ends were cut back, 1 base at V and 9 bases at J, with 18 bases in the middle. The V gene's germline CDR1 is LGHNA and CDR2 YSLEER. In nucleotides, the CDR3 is TGCGCCAGCAGCCAAGTTACACAGGACGTCAGGAGCTACACCTTC. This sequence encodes CASSQVTQDVRSYTF.

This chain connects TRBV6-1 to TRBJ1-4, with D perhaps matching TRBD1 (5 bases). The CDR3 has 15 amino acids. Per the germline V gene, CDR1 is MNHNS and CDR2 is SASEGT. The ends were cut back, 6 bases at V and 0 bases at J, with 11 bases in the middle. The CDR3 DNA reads TGTGCCAGCAGGTCTACACAGGCAACTAATGAAAAACTGTTTTTT. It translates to CASRSTQATNEKLFF.